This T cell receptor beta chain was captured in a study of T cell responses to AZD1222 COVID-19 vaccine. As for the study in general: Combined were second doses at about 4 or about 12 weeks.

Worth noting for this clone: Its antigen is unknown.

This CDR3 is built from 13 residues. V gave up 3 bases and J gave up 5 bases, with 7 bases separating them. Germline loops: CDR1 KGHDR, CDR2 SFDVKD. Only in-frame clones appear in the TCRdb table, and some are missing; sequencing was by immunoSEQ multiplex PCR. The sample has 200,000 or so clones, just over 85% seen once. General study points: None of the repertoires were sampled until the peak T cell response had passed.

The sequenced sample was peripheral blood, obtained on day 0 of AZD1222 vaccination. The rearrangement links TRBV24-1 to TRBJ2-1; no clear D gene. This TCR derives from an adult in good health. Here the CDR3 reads CATSDPPDNEQFF. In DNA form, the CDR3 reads TGTGCCACCAGTGATCCCCCAGACAATGAGCAGTTCTTC.